Sequencing of this TCR beta chain was carried out in a study of cytomegalovirus exposure and HLA in healthy donors. Study-level points and caveats: Common viral pathogens were later found to be apparently linked to several of the most significant clusters. A later analysis associated approximately 17,000 TCR beta sequences with HLA alleles at a 0.05 false discovery rate. Most TCR sequences were uncommon, yet certain public TCRs appeared in many donors. Among TCR beta chains, those listed as cytomegalovirus-associated numbered some 170.

PCR amplification relied on 60 Vbeta primers (plus 13 Jbeta primers). TCRdb's copy holds only in-frame clones and misses some; the assay was immunoSEQ multiplex PCR. The table records about 210,000 clones, over 80% of them present only once. The CDR3 sequence is 15 residues long. CDR1 and CDR2 (germline): MDHEN, SYDVKM. V gave up 7 bases and J gave up 7 bases, with 20 bases separating them. Comments on this clone: Its antigen remains unidentified.

Sequences were obtained from PBMCs. The TCR originated in a woman aged 50 to 60 in good health and CMV-seropositive. The genes are TRBV28 and TRBJ1-5; D might be TRBD1 (5 bases). CDR3 bases: TGTGCCAGCACCCCCTCGCCGGGGGGGTGGCAGCCCCAGCATTTT. Translation gives CASTPSPGGWQPQHF.